This T cell receptor (beta chain) was profiled in a study of T cells in Graves' hyperthyroidism and ophthalmopathy (dated by TCRdb to 2018 to 2020). About the study as a whole: Peripheral blood was collected at initial diagnosis, before any treatment. The approximately 90 discovery patients were randomly split 7:3 into training and test sets. TCR V-J signatures able to tell the groups apart were searched for in a discovery cohort of 100 patients, of whom 40 to 45 had Graves' ophthalmopathy and roughly 57 had stable Graves' hyperthyroidism. The study also compared thyroid tissue and blood T-cell repertoires from 5 to 7 Graves' hyperthyroidism patients. Prospective prediction of ophthalmopathy was tested in an independent validation cohort consisting of roughly 19 hyperthyroidism patients and 17 patients who later progressed to ophthalmopathy. After blood sampling, hyperthyroidism patients were treated with methimazole at a starting dose of 30 mg daily, and ophthalmopathy patients were treated with high-dose intravenous methylprednisolone. TCR Vbeta CDR3 sequencing of some 140 peripheral blood samples (roughly 43 ophthalmopathy, about 74 hyperthyroidism and roughly 17 progressor patients) is reported in the paper. What the authors observed across the whole study: In validation, progression to ophthalmopathy was predicted by the model with almost 71% sensitivity and 72% to 85% specificity, a median of approximately 6.5 months before onset. Blood samples also contained most of the expanded thyroid clonotypes (frequency above 0.001), which suggests that blood repertoires may reflect thyroid immune responses. No statistical method was used to fix the sample size in advance, and group allocation was not hidden from the investigators. In cross-validation, a model built on a 13 V-J signature told ophthalmopathy apart from stable hyperthyroidism with 85% to 90% sensitivity and about 81% specificity, and in testing the same model reached 80%/75%.

A word on this clonotype: No antigen is known for it. No much larger clonotype is one base removed from it; base qualities were not supplied.

The TCR beta CDR3 regions were amplified from RNA transcripts. The first round of RT-PCR for the TCR CDR3 was performed with the HTBI primer set and the Qiagen OneStep RT-PCR kit. A second multiplex PCR round built the libraries, followed by size selection and purification. Sequencing of the libraries was done on an Illumina HiSeq2000 using paired-end 100 bp reads. Under the source paper's analysis protocol: SOAPnuke was used to process the raw data, with reads discarded if the reads contained adapters or uncalled bases, had a mean Phred below 15, or lacked an exact constant-primer or identifier match. High-quality paired reads were merged with COPE v1.2.5, and unique nucleotide sequences were defined as clonotypes. MiTCR v1.1 was used to align clonotypes to the IMGT TRBV, TRBD and TRBJ reference segments. Analysis was restricted to V-J combinations with a frequency above 0.0001, which covered 99% to 99.2% of repertoires. A TCS score was defined as the ratio between F50 (clonal expansion) and ExV (chaos), using BLOSUM62-based TCRdist between CDR3 peptides within each V-J. Welch's t-statistics and random forest reduced roughly 500 V-J features to 13, which were used in a naive Bayes classifier (R e1071). TCRdb reworked the public reads: Q25 trimming with fastp, MiXCR clone assembly, productive beta chains retained. Rows matching on CDR3 protein sequence are summarized as one entry with the most common DNA and genes. The V and J calls follow TCRdb's processing rather than the paper's. This sample holds roughly 500,000 distinct CDR3 sequences; 22% were observed only once. Approximately 49% of the sample comes from the top ten.

Ophthalmopathy patients had moderately to severely active disease, Clinical Activity Score of at least 3, NOSPECS grade of at least 4, and duration under 3 months. Exclusion was applied to patients with uncontrolled infections, other autoimmune diseases, pregnancy or lactation. Clinical symptoms, serum thyroxine and TRAb, thyroid ultrasound, and orbital computed tomography formed the basis for the diagnoses. Ficoll-Paque density gradient centrifugation was used to isolate PBMCs from 8.5 to 10 ml of fresh peripheral blood. Trizol reagent was used to extract total RNA, and RNA quality was then checked on an Agilent 2100 Bioanalyzer. Input material: blood. The origin of this receptor is a woman aged 70-85 years with Graves' ophthalmopathy.

The DNA sequence is TGCAGTGCTAAGACAGGGCCAGATACGCAGTATTTT. It codes for CSAKTGPDTQYF. This receptor chain uses TRBV20-1 and TRBJ2-3; the junction holds 7 bases that match TRBD1. The germline V gene encodes CDR1 DFQATT and CDR2 SNEGSKA (reference sequence). The CDR3 has 12 amino acids, counting the end cysteine and phenylalanine. Only the CDR3 region is kept as DNA, spanning 36 bases read in frame from base 1. Germline trimming: 4 bases from V, 4 bases from J; junction bases outside gene matches: 2.